One sample yielded the 22 T cell receptor beta chains listed below, sequenced in a study of OX40 agonist ivuxolimab in advanced cancers. Clones were read by immunoSEQ multiplex PCR, and TCRdb kept only the in-frame ones, dropping some. The sample records 20,000 to 25,000 clones, 65% to 80% being singletons. The sample consisted of CD4+ or CD8+ T cells sorted from blood, taken in a trial of the OX40 agonist ivuxolimab. The source of these receptors is an adult with an advanced solid tumor such as melanoma, head and neck, liver or kidney cancer.

V and J are TRBV19 and TRBJ1-5, with D maybe TRBD1 (6 bases). The V end lost 5 bases, the J end lost 3 bases, and 17 bases lay between the germline ends. In germline, CDR1 is LNHDA, CDR2 SQIVND (reference sequence). This CDR3 contains 16 residues. CDR3 region: CASSAKQGWVNQPQHF. CDR3 sequence (DNA): TGTGCCAGTAGTGCAAAGCAGGGGTGGGTCAATCAGCCCCAGCATTTT. Complete variable domain (other parts from reference TRBV19 and TRBJ1-5): DGGITQSPKYLFRKEGQNVTLSCEQNLNHDAMYWYRQDPGQGLRLIYYSQIVNDFQKGDIAEGYSVSREKKESFPLTVTSAQKNPTAFYLCASSAKQGWVNQPQHFGDGTRLSIL.

This clone was picked up a small number of times. The chain is built from TRBV4-2 and TRBJ1-2, with D tentatively TRBD1 (5 bases). The CDR3 contains 15 residues. Per germline, CDR1 LGHNA and CDR2 YNFKEQ. V dropped 0 bases and J dropped 2 bases, with 10 bases sitting between them. The CDR3 sequence is CASSQDSDTNYGYTF. In nucleotides, the CDR3 is TGTGCCAGCAGCCAAGATTCGGACACGAACTATGGCTACACCTTC.

The chain recombines TRBV13 with TRBJ1-3; D not resolved. The CDR3 contains 16 residues. V was shortened by 0 bases and J by 3 bases, with 12 bases between the two germline ends. CDR1 PRHDT and CDR2 FYEKMQ come from the germline V gene (reference sequence). CDR3 nucleotides: TGTGCCAGCAGCTTAGGCCGAGGGTCTCTTGGAAACACCATATATTTT. Translation: CASSLGRGSLGNTIYF.

A single count supports this clone. The rearrangement uses TRBV13 and TRBJ2-5; D possibly corresponds to TRBD2 (7 bases). Trimming left V 4 bases short and J 5 bases short, with 14 bases between. In germline, CDR1 is PRHDT, CDR2 FYEKMQ (reference sequence). The CDR3 contains 14 residues. In nucleotides, the CDR3 is TGTGCCAGCAGCTCCAAGGGGGGGCTGGAGACCCAGTACTTC. It translates to CASSSKGGLETQYF.

This clone has a single count. This sequence joins TRBV7-9 and TRBJ1-2, with 7 bases lining up with TRBD1. The length of the CDR3 is 13 residues. The J segment lost 4 bases and the V segment lost 5 bases, leaving 4 bases of the junction unmatched. CDR1 and CDR2 (germline): SEHNR, FQNEAQ (reference sequence). CDR3 nucleotide sequence: TGTGCCAGCAGCCTCCCAGGGGGCTATGGCTACACCTTC. It is translated as CASSLPGGYGYTF.

J is TRBJ1-2 and V is TRBV13, with TRBD1 matching 8 bases. V lost 5 bases and J lost 5; bases outside the gene matches: 10. Germline V lookup: CDR1 PRHDT, CDR2 FYEKMQ (reference sequence). The CDR3 loop spans 15 amino acids. The CDR3 DNA sequence: TGTGCCAGCAGCCCACCGACAGGGGAGGAATATGGCTACACCTTC. Its protein product is CASSPPTGEEYGYTF.

The V and J genes are TRBV2 and TRBJ2-1; D might be TRBD1 (5 bases). CDR1 SNHLY and CDR2 FYNNEI come from the germline V gene. The CDR3 spans 17 residues. V lost 4 bases and J lost 3, with 19 bases in between. CDR3 sequence: CASSGGKQVVLYNEQFF. CDR3 in DNA: TGTGCCAGCAGTGGGGGAAAACAGGTGGTGCTCTACAATGAGCAGTTCTTC.

The rearrangement joins TRBV4-1 to TRBJ1-2; 10 bases fit TRBD1. V lost 4 bases, J lost 3 bases, and 5 bases stayed unmatched. The CDR3 runs 15 residues. Germline V gene data show CDR1 as MGHRA and CDR2 as YSYEKL. The CDR3, as DNA: TGCGCCAGCAGCCCGTGGGACAGGGGTGACTATGGCTACACCTTC. Its translation: CASSPWDRGDYGYTF.

The chain combines TRBV7-6 with TRBJ1-1, with D unclear. V lost 1 base to trimming and J lost 2 bases, with 5 bases between them. The CDR3 consists of 13 residues. Per the germline V gene, CDR1 is SGHVS and CDR2 is FNYEAQ. CDR3 DNA: TGTGCCAGCAGCTTAGGATATAACACTGAAGCTTTCTTT. Translating it yields CASSLGYNTEAFF. The whole variable domain, filled in from reference TRBV7-6 and TRBJ1-1, reads GAGVSQSPRYKVTKRGQDVALRCDPISGHVSLYWYRQALGQGPEFLTYFNYEAQQDKSGLPNDRFSAERPEGSISTLTIQRTEQRDSAMYRCASSLGYNTEAFFGQGTRLTVV.

The genes are TRBV7-3 and TRBJ2-2; 7 positions match TRBD2. The CDR3 runs 16 residues. Germline V CDR1 and CDR2: SGHTA, FQGTGA. J was trimmed by 4 bases and V by 4 bases; bases with no gene match: 9. As DNA, the CDR3 is TGTGCCAGCAGCTCTGTCGGGGGGTCGGGCACCGGGGAGCTGTTTTTT. It encodes CASSSVGGSGTGELFF. Combining the CDR3 with reference TRBV7-3 and TRBJ2-2 gives the whole variable domain GAGVSQTPSNKVTEKGKYVELRCDPISGHTALYWYRQSLGQGPEFLIYFQGTGAADDSGLPNDRFFAVRPEGSVSTLKIQRTERGDSAVYLCASSSVGGSGTGELFFGEGSRLTVL.

V is TRBV6-5 and J is TRBJ2-7; D perhaps matches TRBD1 (5 bases). The germline V gene encodes CDR1 MNHEY and CDR2 SVGAGI. The CDR3 is 14 amino acids. Trimming pared 6 bases from V and 4 bases from J, leaving 16 bases between. The CDR3 reads CASSPNRQFYEQYF. The CDR3, as DNA: TGTGCCAGCAGCCCGAACCGACAGTTTTACGAGCAGTACTTC.

This clone is labeled as medium-sized. The chain has TRBV6-6 and TRBJ1-5; D is uncertain. The ends were cut back, 10 bases at V and 3 bases at J, with 10 bases in the middle. Germline V gives CDR1 MNHNY, CDR2 SVGAGI (reference sequence). The CDR3 spans 12 residues. The CDR3 region has the DNA TGTGCCATCTCCGGGGTCAATCAGCCCCAGCATTTT. This encodes CAISGVNQPQHF.

The chain combines TRBV29-1 with TRBJ1-1; D ambiguous. The CDR3 consists of 11 residues. Germline V lookup: CDR1 SQVTM, CDR2 ANQGSEA. Trimming removed 3 bases at V and 7 bases at J, with 9 bases between. CDR3 bases: TGCAGCGTTGAGGTGTGGTATGAAGCTTTCTTT. Encoded protein: CSVEVWYEAFF.

The chain joins TRBV19 to TRBJ1-5, with 9 bases aligning to TRBD1. The CDR3 loop spans 14 amino acids. CDR1 LNHDA and CDR2 SQIVND come from the germline V gene (reference sequence). The junction had 4 bases not matched to a gene; V was cut back by 4 bases and J by 6 bases. The CDR3 DNA reads as TGTGCCAGTAGTACTACAGGGGGCCTTCAGCCCCAGCATTTT. It codes for CASSTTGGLQPQHF.

V and J are TRBV2 and TRBJ2-3; 7 bases agree with TRBD1. CDR3 length equals 16 residues. After removal of 6 bases from V and 2 bases from J, the junction contained 11 bases not matched to a gene. Germline-derived CDR1 and CDR2 are SNHLY and FYNNEI. The CDR3 loop reads CASRFAPGQITDTQYF. The CDR3, as DNA: TGTGCCAGCAGATTCGCCCCGGGACAGATCACAGATACGCAGTATTTT.

J is TRBJ2-3 and V is TRBV4-2, with 8 positions matching TRBD2. V shed 4 bases, J shed 0 bases, and the junction held 9 bases outside the gene matches. The CDR3 spans 17 residues. Germline V gene lookup returns CDR1 LGHNA and CDR2 YNFKEQ. The DNA of the CDR3 is TGTGCCAGCAGCCCGGAAGCGGGGGTTTATAGCACAGATACGCAGTATTTT. Its translation: CASSPEAGVYSTDTQYF.

The chain recombines TRBV4-1 with TRBJ1-2, with a weak D call TRBD1 (6 bases). Trimming shortened V by 4 bases and J by 2 bases, and 14 bases separated the two germline ends. The CDR3 runs 15 residues. CDR1 is MGHRA and CDR2 is YSYEKL in the germline V gene. The CDR3 reads CASSPGHLENYGYTF. The CDR3 region has the DNA TGCGCCAGCAGCCCGGGACACCTAGAAAACTATGGCTACACCTTC.

This clone was detected a few times. V usage is TRBV13 and J usage is TRBJ1-1; D gene ambiguous. The germline V and J ends were trimmed by 5 bases and 0 bases, with 1 base remaining between them. From germline, CDR1 is PRHDT and CDR2 FYEKMQ (reference sequence). The CDR3 spans 11 residues. CDR3 DNA: TGTGCCAGCAGCATGAACACTGAAGCTTTCTTT. It translates to CASSMNTEAFF.

This chain connects TRBV27 to TRBJ2-1; perhaps TRBD1 as D (6 bases). The CDR3 runs 16 residues. Between the trimmed V and J ends, which lost 5 bases and 0 bases, there was a span of 14 bases. Germline CDR1 reads MNHEY; CDR2 reads SMNVEV (reference sequence). The CDR3 protein is CASSPSGESSYNEQFF. The CDR3 nucleotides are TGTGCCAGCAGTCCATCAGGGGAGAGCTCCTACAATGAGCAGTTCTTC.

The V gene is TRBV9, the J gene TRBJ2-5, with 9 bases identical to TRBD1. The germline V gene encodes CDR1 SGDLS and CDR2 YYNGEE. The CDR3 extends over 16 amino acids. With V trimmed by 4 bases and J by 2 bases, 9 bases remained unmatched. CDR3 region: CASSTGQGTIQETQYF. CDR3 in DNA: TGTGCCAGCAGCACCGGACAGGGGACAATACAAGAGACCCAGTACTTC.

The chain links TRBV7-3 to TRBJ2-1; no clear D. The CDR3 runs to 13 residues. The V and J ends lost 5 bases and 7 bases respectively, with 12 bases between them. Germline assignment: CDR1 SGHTA and CDR2 FQGTGA. CDR3 DNA sequence: TGTGCCAGCAGCGATATACCCGGGAATGAGCAGTTCTTC. This gives the protein CASSDIPGNEQFF.

The rearrangement links TRBV7-9 to TRBJ2-7; D is ambiguous. This CDR3 comprises 14 residues. Trimming left V 2 bases short and J 3 bases short, with 11 bases between. CDR1 and CDR2 from the germline V gene are SEHNR and FQNEAQ (reference sequence). The CDR3 loop is CASSLSGILYEQYF. CDR3 nucleotides: TGTGCCAGCAGCTTATCTGGCATCCTCTACGAGCAGTACTTC.